This T cell receptor (beta chain) was captured in a study of T cells in Graves' hyperthyroidism and ophthalmopathy. Germline V lookup: CDR1 DFQATT, CDR2 SNEGSKA (reference sequence). CDR3 length: 14 residues. V lost 2 bases and J lost 4, with 15 bases in between. This clonotype was observed a handful of times. Clinical symptoms, serum thyroxine, TRAb, thyroid ultrasound and orbital computed tomography established diagnosis. It was approximately 9.7 ml of fresh peripheral blood that supplied the PBMCs. The investigators amplified TCR beta CDR3 regions from RNA transcripts. RT-PCR in the first round (using the HTBI primer set) targeted the TCR CDR3. TCRdb re-called the multiplex PCR reads with MiXCR, one entry per CDR3 protein. The repertoire holds over 700,000 distinct CDR3 sequences, with around 40% as singletons.

This TCR was sampled from a woman between 40 and 55 years old with Graves' hyperthyroidism. V and J are TRBV20-1 and TRBJ2-7, with D maybe TRBD2 (5 bases). Source material: blood. The CDR3 here is CSARPLRGSYEQYF. The DNA for the CDR3 is TGCAGTGCTAGACCCCTTCGGGGAAGTTACGAGCAGTACTTC.